These 28 T cell receptor beta chains were all obtained from the same sample, sequenced in a study of T-cell reconstitution after alpha-beta-depleted transplantation in children. Unique molecular identifiers tagged the TCRbeta library. TCRdb re-called the PCR reads through MiXCR, storing one row per CDR3 protein. The repertoire consists of 550,000 to 800,000 distinct CDR3 sequences, with 10% to 15% occurring once and the leading ten covering approximately 0.8%. The sequencing here drew on PBMCs, taken before TCRalphabeta/CD19-depleted stem cell transplant. The source of these receptors is a girl aged 2 to 9 with congenital amegakaryocytic thrombocytopenia, due to receive a stem cell transplant.

Only a few counts were recorded for this clonotype. The V gene is TRBV11-2, the J gene TRBJ2-3, with no clear D. Germline assignment: CDR1 SGHAT and CDR2 FQNNGV. The V and J ends lost 6 bases and 4 bases respectively, with 14 bases between them. The CDR3 extends over 14 amino acids. The CDR3 region is CASRAPYSSDTQYF. The DNA for the CDR3 is TGTGCCAGCAGGGCACCTTACAGTTCAGATACGCAGTATTTT.

The chain employs TRBV10-3 and TRBJ2-5, with 7 positions matching TRBD2. CDR1 is ENHRY, CDR2 SYGVKD, per germline. The CDR3 spans 13 residues. J gave up 4 bases and V 6 bases, and 5 bases lay outside the gene matches. The CDR3 nucleotides are TGTGCCATCAGGCGGGAGCCGGGAGAGACCCAGTACTTC. Translated, it gives CAIRREPGETQYF.

This rearrangement joins TRBV29-1 to TRBJ2-5, with D perhaps given as TRBD1 or TRBD2 (5 bases each). This CDR3 is built from 15 residues. CDR1 and CDR2 from the germline V gene are SQVTM and ANQGSEA. Trimming cost V 2 bases and J 1 base, with 14 bases left between them. The CDR3 protein is CSVEREGRIQETQYF. Here the CDR3 DNA reads TGCAGCGTTGAAAGAGAGGGACGGATCCAAGAGACCCAGTACTTC. Full variable domain (remainder filled in from reference TRBV29-1 and TRBJ2-5): SAVISQKPSRDICQRGTSLTIQCQVDSQVTMMFWYRQQPGQSLTLIATANQGSEATYESGFVIDKFPISRPNLTFSTLTVSNMSPEDSSIYLCSVEREGRIQETQYFGPGTRLLVL.

This clonotype was found a few times. This sequence joins TRBV5-1 and TRBJ1-2; weak D call: TRBD1 (5 bases). Germline-derived CDR1 and CDR2 are SGHRS and YFSETQ. V dropped 6 bases and J dropped 2 bases, with 14 bases sitting between them. The CDR3 covers 14 residues. As DNA, the CDR3 is TGCGCCAGCACCGGGACGGAGGGGAACTATGGCTACACCTTC. It translates to CASTGTEGNYGYTF. Full variable domain (rest looked up from reference TRBV5-1 and TRBJ1-2): KAGVTQTPRYLIKTRGQQVTLSCSPISGHRSVSWYQQTPGQGLQFLFEYFSETQRNKGNFPGRFSGRQFSNSRSEMNVSTLELGDSALYLCASTGTEGNYGYTFGSGTRLTVV.

This clonotype was seen ten or more times. Written as DNA, the CDR3 is TGTGCCAGCAGCTTCCCGCCTTACCAAGAGACCCAGTACTTC. Protein product: CASSFPPYQETQYF. V and J are TRBV5-6 and TRBJ2-5; D remains unclear. V lost 2 bases, J lost 0 bases, and 8 bases lay in between. The CDR3 totals 14 residues. Germline loops: CDR1 SGHDT, CDR2 YYEEEE.

J is TRBJ2-7 and V is TRBV7-2, with D perhaps matching TRBD1 (6 bases). The CDR3 is 14 residues long. The V end was cut by 1 base, the J end by 3 bases, with 10 bases between. Germline V lookup: CDR1 SGHTA, CDR2 FQGNSA. In DNA, the CDR3 is TGTGCCAGCAGCTTAGTAACAGGGAACTACGAGCAGTACTTC. Translation: CASSLVTGNYEQYF.

Only a few counts were recorded for this clonotype. The V gene is TRBV20-1, the J gene TRBJ2-1; 9 nucleotides align to TRBD2. Germline CDR1 is DFQATT and CDR2 is SNEGSKA (reference sequence). V was pared by 6 bases and J by 3 bases, with 9 bases of the junction left unmatched. This CDR3 has 15 residues. As DNA, the CDR3 is TGCAGTGCCTATGGGACTAGCTTTCTCTACAATGAGCAGTTCTTC. Translated, it gives CSAYGTSFLYNEQFF.

This chain uses TRBV12-3 or TRBV12-4 with TRBJ2-2; 10 bases align to TRBD2. CDR3 size: 16 residues. The V segment lost 5 bases and the J segment 3 bases; nucleotides outside the gene matches: 6. The CDR3 nucleotides read TGTGCCAGCAGTCTAACTAGCGGGATATACACCGGGGAGCTGTTTTTT. This encodes CASSLTSGIYTGELFF.

The chain recombines TRBV6-1 with TRBJ1-6, with D maybe TRBD1 (5 bases). The CDR3 runs 18 residues. The germline V gene encodes CDR1 MNHNS and CDR2 SASEGT. The V gene lost 8 bases and the J gene lost 10 bases, with 30 bases spanning the gap. The CDR3 is CASRLLLPYRPVGSPLHF. The CDR3 DNA reads TGTGCCAGCCGACTTCTATTACCTTACAGGCCCGTTGGATCACCCCTCCACTTT.

This chain uses TRBV19 with TRBJ1-1; D is undetermined. The CDR3 loop spans 13 amino acids. Germline CDR1 reads LNHDA; CDR2 reads SQIVND (reference sequence). Trimming cost V 3 bases and J 1 base, with 6 bases left between them. The CDR3 DNA reads TGTGCCAGTAGTATGATGGAGAACACTGAAGCTTTCTTT. Translation gives CASSMMENTEAFF.

This clonotype was counted many times. This sequence joins TRBV6-1 and TRBJ1-6; 7 nucleotides match TRBD1. V was clipped by 5 bases and J by 7 bases; unmatched bases: 8. Germline CDR1 is MNHNS and CDR2 is SASEGT. CDR3 size: 15 residues. CDR3 amino acids: CASSPRQGINSPLHF. The CDR3 bases are TGTGCCAGCAGTCCGAGACAGGGAATCAATTCACCCCTCCACTTT.

At least ten counts were recorded for this clonotype. V is TRBV10-3 and J is TRBJ2-7; no clear D. CDR3 length: 14 residues. In germline, CDR1 is ENHRY, CDR2 SYGVKD. V dropped 0 bases and J dropped 4 bases, with 10 bases sitting between them. CDR3 sequence reads: CAISESLELYEQYF. The CDR3 DNA follows: TGTGCCATCAGTGAGTCCTTAGAGCTGTACGAGCAGTACTTC.

V is TRBV5-1 and J is TRBJ2-2; D unresolved. CDR3 length: 14 residues. CDR1 and CDR2 (germline): SGHRS, YFSETQ. V was trimmed by 0 bases and J by 2 bases, leaving 5 bases between them. This CDR3 reads CASSLVDNTGELFF. CDR3 DNA sequence: TGCGCCAGCAGCTTGGTGGACAACACCGGGGAGCTGTTTTTT. Variable domain in full (rest from reference TRBV5-1 and TRBJ2-2): KAGVTQTPRYLIKTRGQQVTLSCSPISGHRSVSWYQQTPGQGLQFLFEYFSETQRNKGNFPGRFSGRQFSNSRSEMNVSTLELGDSALYLCASSLVDNTGELFFGEGSRLTVL.

The gene calls are TRBV2 and TRBJ2-2, with TRBD2 as a possible D gene (6 bases). Germline CDR1 SNHLY, CDR2 FYNNEI. The CDR3 totals 13 residues. V was clipped by 6 bases and J by 3 bases, with 8 bases between them. In nucleotides, the CDR3 is TGTGCCAGCAGGGTAGCGGACACCGGGGAGCTGTTTTTT. Its translation is CASRVADTGELFF.

This clonotype has at least ten counts. The genes are TRBV7-9 and TRBJ2-1; possibly TRBD1 for D (6 bases). Deletions cut 5 bases from V and 0 bases from J, with 8 bases between. The CDR3 is made up of 14 amino acids. Germline V CDR1 and CDR2: SEHNR, FQNEAQ (reference sequence). Here the CDR3 reads CASSAGVSYNEQFF. As DNA, the CDR3 is TGTGCCAGCAGCGCAGGGGTCTCCTACAATGAGCAGTTCTTC. Supplemented by reference TRBV7-9 and TRBJ2-1, the full variable domain reads DTGVSQNPRHKITKRGQNVTFRCDPISEHNRLYWYRQTLGQGPEFLTYFQNEAQLEKSRLLSDRFSAERPKGSFSTLEIQRTEQGDSAMYLCASSAGVSYNEQFFGPGTRLTVL.

This clonotype was seen more than once but under ten times. V gene TRBV2 combines with J gene TRBJ2-2; the D gene is possibly TRBD2 (5 bases). Germline-derived CDR1 and CDR2 are SNHLY and FYNNEI. The V gene lost 5 bases and the J gene lost 4 bases, with 17 bases spanning the gap. This CDR3 comprises 16 residues. In DNA, the CDR3 is TGTGCCAGCAGTCCCCTACTAGTTATGGGCACCGGGGAGCTGTTTTTT. It codes for CASSPLLVMGTGELFF.

This chain's CDR3 is CASSLIRGFYEQYF. The CDR3 nucleotides read TGTGCCAGCAGTTTAATTCGGGGGTTCTACGAGCAGTACTTC. This chain connects TRBV28 to TRBJ2-7; possible D gene TRBD2, 6 bases. V gave up 2 bases and J gave up 3 bases, with 11 bases separating them. The CDR3 sequence is 14 residues long. Germline loops: CDR1 MDHEN, CDR2 SYDVKM.

The table lists this clonotype with a few counts. The rearrangement links TRBV3-1 to TRBJ2-7, with D unclear. The V gene's germline CDR1 is LGHDT and CDR2 YNNKEL (reference sequence). The CDR3 covers 14 residues. Trimming took off 0 bases at V and 9 bases at J, with 15 bases between the two ends. Written as DNA, the CDR3 is TGTGCCAGCAGCCAAGATCGGCGGATACGAAGGCAGTACTTC. The encoded protein is CASSQDRRIRRQYF.

This clonotype was seen many times. The chain combines TRBV7-9 with TRBJ2-5; D gene unclear. Germline V CDR1 and CDR2: SEHNR, FQNEAQ (reference sequence). The length of the CDR3 is 15 residues. V lost 3 bases and J 2 bases, leaving 13 bases between the germline ends. CDR3 bases: TGTGCCAGCAGCTTCGAGCCGACGGGTCAAGAGACCCAGTACTTC. Protein: CASSFEPTGQETQYF.

There are many counts of this clonotype. The V call is TRBV12-3 or TRBV12-4, the J call TRBJ1-5; no reliable D call. Trimming took off 2 bases at V and 3 bases at J, with 20 bases between the two ends. This CDR3 comprises 18 residues. The CDR3 DNA follows: TGTGCCAGCAGTTTATTTGGAGGACCCGACTTTTTCAATCAGCCCCAGCATTTT. This codes for CASSLFGGPDFFNQPQHF.

In this sample, this clonotype turned up many times. The V call is TRBV6-1, the J call TRBJ2-1; D possibly corresponds to TRBD2 (6 bases). Trimming took off 9 bases at V and 9 bases at J, with 9 bases between the two ends. The CDR3 is 10 residues long. CDR1 and CDR2 from the germline V gene are MNHNS and SASEGT. CDR3 amino acids: CASRAGEQFF. DNA of the CDR3: TGTGCCAGTAGAGCGGGTGAGCAGTTCTTC.

In DNA form, the CDR3 reads TGCAGTGCAGACGGGACTAGCGGGGGTTACAATGAGCAGTTCTTC. This codes for CSADGTSGGYNEQFF. V usage is TRBV20-1 and J usage is TRBJ2-1; 14 nucleotides align to TRBD2. The germline gives CDR1 DFQATT, CDR2 SNEGSKA (reference sequence). Losses at the gene ends were 6 bases for V and 4 bases for J; bases not matched to a gene: 5. The CDR3 is 15 amino acids.

This clonotype was counted at least ten times. The chain recombines TRBV12-3 or TRBV12-4 with TRBJ1-2; 7 bases fit TRBD1. V shed 4 bases and J 7 bases; nucleotides not matched to a gene: 6. This CDR3 spans 13 amino acids. The CDR3 is CASSSGTEGGYTF. The CDR3 nucleotides read TGTGCCAGCAGTTCGGGGACAGAAGGTGGCTACACCTTC.

This clonotype was counted many times. V gene TRBV7-9 combines with J gene TRBJ2-1; 11 bases map to TRBD2. This CDR3 has 16 amino acids. The germline V gene has CDR1 SEHNR and CDR2 FQNEAQ (reference sequence). V was pared by 4 bases and J by 6 bases, with 8 bases of the junction left unmatched. The CDR3 DNA is TGTGCCAGCAGCTCCCCACTAGCGGGGGTTTCCAATGAGCAGTTCTTC. Protein product: CASSSPLAGVSNEQFF. The whole variable domain, filled in from reference TRBV7-9 and TRBJ2-1, reads DTGVSQNPRHKITKRGQNVTFRCDPISEHNRLYWYRQTLGQGPEFLTYFQNEAQLEKSRLLSDRFSAERPKGSFSTLEIQRTEQGDSAMYLCASSSPLAGVSNEQFFGPGTRLTVL.

In regard to this clonotype: It may be a read error: a sequence one base away is much more abundant. This chain joins TRBV20-1 and TRBJ2-1; 10 bases map to TRBD2. Germline V gene data show CDR1 as DFQATT and CDR2 as SNEGSKA (reference sequence). V lost 1 base to trimming and J lost 4 bases; unmatched junction nucleotides: 4. The CDR3 is made up of 15 amino acids. CDR3 sequence: CSARALAGDYNEQFF. DNA of the CDR3: TGCAGTGCTAGAGCCCTAGCGGGAGATTACAATGAGCAGTTCTTC.

This clonotype has just a few counts. The chain combines TRBV25-1 with TRBJ1-4, with 9 bases aligning to TRBD1. Per germline, CDR1 MGHDK and CDR2 SYGVNS. Trimming removed 4 bases from V and 7 bases from J; junction bases left unmatched: 10. The CDR3 is 16 amino acids. CDR3 in amino acids: CASSGNHRGQGEKLFF. The CDR3 DNA reads as TGTGCCAGCAGTGGAAATCACAGGGGGCAGGGTGAAAAACTGTTTTTT.

This clonotype was found a few times. The chain couples TRBV18 to TRBJ2-5; unclear D gene. Germline lookup yields CDR1 KGHSH and CDR2 LQKENI. The CDR3 is 15 residues long. V gave up 0 bases and J gave up 4 bases, with 12 bases separating them. CDR3 amino acids: CASSPPQTLRETQYF. DNA of the CDR3: TGTGCCAGCTCACCACCGCAGACCCTTCGAGAGACCCAGTACTTC. The complete variable domain, with remaining parts taken from reference TRBV18 and TRBJ2-5, reads NAGVMQNPRHLVRRRGQEARLRCSPMKGHSHVYWYRQLPEEGLKFMVYLQKENIIDESGMPKERFSAEFPKEGPSILRIQQVVRGDSAAYFCASSPPQTLRETQYFGPGTRLLVL.

This clonotype appeared a few times. CDR3 sequence reads: CASSSGLAGVLGYEQYF. CDR3 DNA sequence: TGTGCCAGCAGCTCGGGACTAGCGGGAGTACTGGGGTACGAGCAGTACTTC. This chain connects TRBV7-2 to TRBJ2-7; TRBD2 matches 14 bases. CDR3 size: 17 residues. Germline V gene sequence: CDR1 SGHTA, CDR2 FQGNSA. After removal of 4 bases from V and 4 bases from J, the junction contained 9 bases not matched to a gene.